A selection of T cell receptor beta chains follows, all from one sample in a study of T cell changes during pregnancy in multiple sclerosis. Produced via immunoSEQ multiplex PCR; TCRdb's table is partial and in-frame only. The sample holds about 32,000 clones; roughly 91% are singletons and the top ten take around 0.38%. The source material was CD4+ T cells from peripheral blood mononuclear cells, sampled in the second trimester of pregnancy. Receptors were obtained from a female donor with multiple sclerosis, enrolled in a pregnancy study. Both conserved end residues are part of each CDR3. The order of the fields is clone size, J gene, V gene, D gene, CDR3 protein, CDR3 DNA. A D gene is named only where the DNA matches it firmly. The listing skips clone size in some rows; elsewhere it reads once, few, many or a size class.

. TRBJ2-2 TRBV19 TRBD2 CASSKGLAGGPNTGELFF TGTGCCAGTAGTAAAGGACTAGCGGGAGGGCCTAACACCGGGGAGCTGTTTTTT
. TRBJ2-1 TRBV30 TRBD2 CAWTTSGIYNEQFF TGTGCCTGGACGACTAGCGGGATCTACAATGAGCAGTTCTTC
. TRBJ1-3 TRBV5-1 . CASSLGAGGTSGNTIYF TGCGCCAGCAGCTTGGGGGCCGGGGGGACCAGTGGAAACACCATATATTTT
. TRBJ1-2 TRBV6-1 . CASSEVQIYGYTF TGTGCCAGCAGTGAAGTACAGATCTATGGCTACACCTTC
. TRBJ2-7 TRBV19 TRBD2 CASSPGTISYEQYF TGTGCCAGTAGTCCAGGGACTATCTCCTACGAGCAGTACTTC
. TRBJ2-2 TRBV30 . CAWRKGHTNTGELFF TGTGCCTGGAGGAAAGGACACACGAACACCGGGGAGCTGTTTTTT
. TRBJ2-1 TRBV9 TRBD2 CASTRTSGAYNEQFF TGTGCCAGCACCAGGACTAGCGGAGCCTACAATGAGCAGTTCTTC
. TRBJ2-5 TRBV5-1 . CASSVRDLKETQYF TGCGCCAGCAGCGTGCGGGATCTTAAAGAGACCCAGTACTTC
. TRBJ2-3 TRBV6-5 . CASSYSSFVVTDTQYF TGTGCCAGCAGTTACTCGAGTTTTGTGGTAACAGATACGCAGTATTTT
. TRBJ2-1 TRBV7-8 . CASSLVESGNEQFF TGTGCCAGCAGCTTAGTAGAAAGCGGCAATGAGCAGTTCTTC
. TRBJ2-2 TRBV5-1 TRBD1 CASLGQGRTGELFF TGCGCCAGCCTGGGACAGGGCAGGACCGGGGAGCTGTTTTTT
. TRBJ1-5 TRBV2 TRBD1 CASSYDRGLSNQPQHF TGTGCCAGCAGCTATGACAGGGGTCTAAGCAATCAGCCCCAGCATTTT
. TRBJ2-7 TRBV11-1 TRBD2 CASSFSREGGALQYF TGTGCCAGCAGCTTCTCCCGGGAGGGGGGTGCTTTGCAGTACTTC
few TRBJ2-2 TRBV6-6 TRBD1 CASRGQGLLNTGELFF TGTGCCAGCAGAGGACAGGGACTCCTTAACACCGGGGAGCTGTTTTTT
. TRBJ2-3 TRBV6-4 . CASRPDRSTDTQYF TGTGCCAGCCGTCCGGACAGAAGCACAGATACGCAGTATTTT
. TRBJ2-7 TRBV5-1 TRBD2 CASSLTSGRSFAYEQYF TGCGCCAGCAGCTTGACTAGCGGGAGATCCTTTGCGTACGAGCAGTACTTC